These T cell receptor beta chains were read from a single sample in a study of blood T cell repertoires in COVID-19. Libraries were prepared by immunoSEQ multiplex PCR; TCRdb keeps only in-frame clonotypes and omits some of them. Counted here are 40,000 to 50,000 clones, approximately 90% occurring once; the ten biggest clones make up roughly 6.2%. Sequencing used peripheral blood. Source of these receptors: a human donor in a cohort sampled during active COVID-19. The CDR3 runs from the conserved cysteine through the conserved F or W. A D gene is named only where the DNA matches it firmly. Clone size appears in some rows only: once, few, many, or a class for an expanded clone.

len: 14; d_gene: -; abundance: -; j_gene: TRBJ1-2; v_gene: TRBV6-2/TRBV6-3; CDR3nt: TGTGCCAGCAGTTACTCGACTCTTTCGCAAGGCTACACCTTC; CDR3aa: CASSYSTLSQGYTF
len: 15; d_gene: -; abundance: -; j_gene: TRBJ2-7; v_gene: TRBV15; CDR3nt: TGTGCCACCAGCAGAGATCTGACACTCCCTGACGAGCAGTACTTC; CDR3aa: CATSRDLTLPDEQYF
len: 17; d_gene: TRBD2; abundance: -; j_gene: TRBJ2-3; v_gene: TRBV5-1; CDR3nt: TGCGCCAGCAGCTTGGCCTATATTGGCGGGGGGGAGGATACGCAGTATTTT; CDR3aa: CASSLAYIGGGEDTQYF
len: 15; d_gene: TRBD1; abundance: -; j_gene: TRBJ2-7; v_gene: TRBV18; CDR3nt: TGTGCCAGCTCACCGTTGGCAGGGGGCTCCTACGAGCAGTACTTC; CDR3aa: CASSPLAGGSYEQYF
len: 11; d_gene: -; abundance: -; j_gene: TRBJ1-1; v_gene: TRBV2; CDR3nt: TGTGCCACCTCTCCGAACAGGGCCTTCTTCTTT; CDR3aa: CATSPNRAFFF
len: 18; d_gene: TRBD2; abundance: once; j_gene: TRBJ2-3; v_gene: TRBV4-2; CDR3nt: TGTGCCAGCAGCCTTAACCCAGCGGGGAGGGGTAGCACAGATACGCAGTATTTT; CDR3aa: CASSLNPAGRGSTDTQYF
len: 15; d_gene: -; abundance: -; j_gene: TRBJ2-7; v_gene: TRBV4-1; CDR3nt: TGCGCCAGCAGCCAAGATCGGTATACAGTCTACGAGCAGTACTTC; CDR3aa: CASSQDRYTVYEQYF
len: 12; d_gene: -; abundance: -; j_gene: TRBJ2-3; v_gene: TRBV11-2; CDR3nt: TGTGCCAGCAGACGGGTCACAGATACGCAGTATTTT; CDR3aa: CASRRVTDTQYF
len: 13; d_gene: -; abundance: -; j_gene: TRBJ1-1; v_gene: TRBV6-6; CDR3nt: TGTGCCAGCAGGGCATCAGTGAACACTGAAGCTTTCTTT; CDR3aa: CASRASVNTEAFF
len: 16; d_gene: -; abundance: few; j_gene: TRBJ2-6; v_gene: TRBV7-8; CDR3nt: TGTGCCAGCAGCTTAGCGACGGGTTATGAGGCCAACGTCCTGACTTTC; CDR3aa: CASSLATGYEANVLTF
len: 19; d_gene: -; abundance: -; j_gene: TRBJ1-5; v_gene: TRBV23-1; CDR3nt: TGCGCCAGCAGTCACGACCTCCCAAAGGGGGGGGCGACCAATCAGCCCCAGCATTTT; CDR3aa: CASSHDLPKGGATNQPQHF
len: 15; d_gene: -; abundance: -; j_gene: TRBJ1-5; v_gene: TRBV7-2; CDR3nt: TGTGCCAGCAGCTTAGTCGGGGATAGCAATCAGCCCCAGCATTTT; CDR3aa: CASSLVGDSNQPQHF
len: 16; d_gene: TRBD1; abundance: -; j_gene: TRBJ2-2; v_gene: TRBV4-3; CDR3nt: TGCGCCAGCAGCCAAGTAGGGACAGGAGGCACCGGGGAGCTGTTTTTT; CDR3aa: CASSQVGTGGTGELFF
len: 13; d_gene: -; abundance: -; j_gene: TRBJ2-7; v_gene: TRBV6-5; CDR3nt: TGTGCCAGCAGTTTAGGGCAGGGCCACGAGCAGTACTTC; CDR3aa: CASSLGQGHEQYF
len: 15; d_gene: -; abundance: -; j_gene: TRBJ1-5; v_gene: TRBV18; CDR3nt: TGTGCCAGCTCACCAGGGCAACCTAGCAATCAGCCCCAGCATTTT; CDR3aa: CASSPGQPSNQPQHF
len: 13; d_gene: -; abundance: -; j_gene: TRBJ2-1; v_gene: TRBV6-4; CDR3nt: TGTGCCAGCAGTGACTCCCCGGGAAATGAGCAGTTCTTC; CDR3aa: CASSDSPGNEQFF
len: 13; d_gene: -; abundance: -; j_gene: TRBJ1-1; v_gene: TRBV16; CDR3nt: TGTGCCAGCAGCCAATCAACCCGGTTAGAAGCTTTCTTT; CDR3aa: CASSQSTRLEAFF
len: 13; d_gene: -; abundance: -; j_gene: TRBJ2-5; v_gene: TRBV29-1; CDR3nt: TGCAGCGTTGCTCTCCCCCCCCAAGAGACCCAGTACTTC; CDR3aa: CSVALPPQETQYF
len: 18; d_gene: -; abundance: -; j_gene: TRBJ2-2; v_gene: TRBV21-1; CDR3nt: TGTGCCAGCAGCACGTTGAAGCGGGGGGGCAAGGACACCGGGGAGCTGTTTTTT; CDR3aa: CASSTLKRGGKDTGELFF
len: 13; d_gene: -; abundance: -; j_gene: TRBJ1-3; v_gene: TRBV3-1/TRBV3-2; CDR3nt: TGCGCCAGCAGCCAGGAGGCTGGAAACACCATATATTTT; CDR3aa: CASSQEAGNTIYF
len: 15; d_gene: TRBD2; abundance: once; j_gene: TRBJ2-3; v_gene: TRBV11-3; CDR3nt: TGTGCCAGCAGCTTGGGGACTAGCGTTGATGATACGCAGTATTTT; CDR3aa: CASSLGTSVDDTQYF
len: 15; d_gene: TRBD1; abundance: -; j_gene: TRBJ1-2; v_gene: TRBV14; CDR3nt: TGTGCCAGCAGGAAGGGACAGACGCACAACTATGGCTACACCTTC; CDR3aa: CASRKGQTHNYGYTF
len: 14; d_gene: -; abundance: -; j_gene: TRBJ2-3; v_gene: TRBV6-5; CDR3nt: TGTGCCAGCAGAATACAGTTTTTCACAGATACGCAGTATTTT; CDR3aa: CASRIQFFTDTQYF
len: 14; d_gene: TRBD1; abundance: -; j_gene: TRBJ2-3; v_gene: TRBV5-1; CDR3nt: TGCGCCAGCGGCCCGACAGGGGGGTTAGATACGCAGTATTTT; CDR3aa: CASGPTGGLDTQYF
len: 13; d_gene: TRBD1; abundance: -; j_gene: TRBJ2-3; v_gene: TRBV5-1; CDR3nt: TGCGCCAGCGGACAGGGGTATGCAGATACGCAGTATTTT; CDR3aa: CASGQGYADTQYF
len: 18; d_gene: -; abundance: -; j_gene: TRBJ1-5; v_gene: TRBV19; CDR3nt: TGTGCCAGTAGTATAAGGCTAATAATTGGGCAGGGCAATCAGCCCCAGCATTTT; CDR3aa: CASSIRLIIGQGNQPQHF
len: 15; d_gene: -; abundance: -; j_gene: TRBJ2-7; v_gene: TRBV5-1; CDR3nt: TGCGCCAGCAGCATTCAGGGGTCCTCGGCCTACGAGCAGTACTTC; CDR3aa: CASSIQGSSAYEQYF
len: 14; d_gene: -; abundance: -; j_gene: TRBJ1-3; v_gene: TRBV7-2; CDR3nt: TGTGCCAGCAGCTTTTCAGGGGCCGGAAACACCATATATTTT; CDR3aa: CASSFSGAGNTIYF
len: 14; d_gene: -; abundance: -; j_gene: TRBJ2-5; v_gene: TRBV3-1/TRBV3-2; CDR3nt: TGTGCCAGCATCCGTAGGGGGGGCGACGAGACCCAGTACTTC; CDR3aa: CASIRRGGDETQYF
len: 17; d_gene: TRBD1; abundance: -; j_gene: TRBJ1-4; v_gene: TRBV4-3; CDR3nt: TGCGCCAGCAGCCAAGAGTTTATGGGACAGGGAGAAGAAAAACTGTTTTTT; CDR3aa: CASSQEFMGQGEEKLFF
len: 14; d_gene: -; abundance: once; j_gene: TRBJ1-2; v_gene: TRBV11-2; CDR3nt: TGTGCCAGCAGCTTTCCCACGCGGAACTATGGCTACACCTTC; CDR3aa: CASSFPTRNYGYTF